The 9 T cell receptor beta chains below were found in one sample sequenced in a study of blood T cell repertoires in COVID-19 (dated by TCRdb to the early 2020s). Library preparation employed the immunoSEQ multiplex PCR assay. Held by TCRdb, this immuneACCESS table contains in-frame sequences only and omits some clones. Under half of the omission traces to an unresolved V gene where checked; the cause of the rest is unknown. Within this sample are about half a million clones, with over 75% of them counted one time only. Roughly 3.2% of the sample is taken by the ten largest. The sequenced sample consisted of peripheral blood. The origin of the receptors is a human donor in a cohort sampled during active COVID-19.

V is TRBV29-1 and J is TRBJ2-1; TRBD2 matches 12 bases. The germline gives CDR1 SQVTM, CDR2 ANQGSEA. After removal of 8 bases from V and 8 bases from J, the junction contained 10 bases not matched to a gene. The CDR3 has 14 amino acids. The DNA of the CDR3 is TGCAGCTTCCTCTTGACTAGCGGGAGCTATGAGCAGTTCTTC. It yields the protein CSFLLTSGSYEQFF.

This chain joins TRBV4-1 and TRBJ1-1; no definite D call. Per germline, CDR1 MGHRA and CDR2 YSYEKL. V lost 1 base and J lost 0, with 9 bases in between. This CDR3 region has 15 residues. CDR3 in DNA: TGCGCCAGCAGCCAAGCGGTCGATTTGAACACTGAAGCTTTCTTT. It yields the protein CASSQAVDLNTEAFF.

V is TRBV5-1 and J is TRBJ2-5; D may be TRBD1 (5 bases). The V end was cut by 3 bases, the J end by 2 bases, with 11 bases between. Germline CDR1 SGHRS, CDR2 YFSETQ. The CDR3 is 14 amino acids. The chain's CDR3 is CASSSQGRQETQYF. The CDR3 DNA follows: TGCGCCAGCAGCTCCCAGGGTCGGCAAGAGACCCAGTACTTC.

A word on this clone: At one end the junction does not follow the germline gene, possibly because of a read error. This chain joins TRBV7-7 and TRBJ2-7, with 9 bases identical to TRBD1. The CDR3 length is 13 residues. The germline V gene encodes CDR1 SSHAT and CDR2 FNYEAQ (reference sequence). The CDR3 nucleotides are TGTGCTAGCAGCTGGGACAGGGACTACGAGCAGTACTTC. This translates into CASSWDRDYEQYF.

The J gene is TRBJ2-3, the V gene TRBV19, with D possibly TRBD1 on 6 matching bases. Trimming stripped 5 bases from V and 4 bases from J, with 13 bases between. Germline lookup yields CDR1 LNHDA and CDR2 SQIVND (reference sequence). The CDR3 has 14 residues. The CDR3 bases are TGTGCCAGTAGTCTAATAGGGACACCAGATACGCAGTATTTT. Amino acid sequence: CASSLIGTPDTQYF.

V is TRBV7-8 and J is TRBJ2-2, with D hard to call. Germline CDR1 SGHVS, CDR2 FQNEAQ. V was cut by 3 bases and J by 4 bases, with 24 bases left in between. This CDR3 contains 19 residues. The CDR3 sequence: CASSLLPLEQSDVTGELFF. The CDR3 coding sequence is TGTGCCAGCAGCTTGCTCCCTTTGGAGCAGTCTGATGTCACCGGGGAGCTGTTTTTT. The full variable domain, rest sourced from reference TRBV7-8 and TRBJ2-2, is GAGVSQSPRYKVAKRGQDVALRCDPISGHVSLFWYQQALGQGPEFLTYFQNEAQLDKSGLPSDRFFAERPEGSVSTLKIQRTQQEDSAVYLCASSLLPLEQSDVTGELFFGEGSRLTVL.

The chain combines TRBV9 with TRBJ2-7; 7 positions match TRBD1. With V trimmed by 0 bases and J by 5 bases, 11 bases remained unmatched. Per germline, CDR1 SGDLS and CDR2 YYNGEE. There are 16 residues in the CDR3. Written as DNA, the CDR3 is TGTGCCAGCAGCGTAGGGGACAGTATTCTTAGCCACGAGCAGTACTTC. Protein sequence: CASSVGDSILSHEQYF.

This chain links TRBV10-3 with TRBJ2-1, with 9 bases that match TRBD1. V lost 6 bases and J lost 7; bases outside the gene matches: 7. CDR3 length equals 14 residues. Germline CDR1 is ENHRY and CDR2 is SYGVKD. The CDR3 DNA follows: TGTGCCATCAGACGGGACAGGGATGGGAATGAGCAGTTCTTC. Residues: CAIRRDRDGNEQFF.

The CDR3 loop reads CASSWGQGQPQHF. The CDR3 nucleotides read TGTGCCAGCAGCTGGGGACAAGGGCAGCCCCAGCATTTT. The V and J genes are TRBV7-2 and TRBJ1-5; a possible D gene is TRBD1 (6 bases). V was pared by 4 bases and J by 7 bases, with 11 bases between. This CDR3 contains 13 residues. Germline assignment: CDR1 SGHTA and CDR2 FQGNSA.